The clone carrying this T cell receptor (beta chain) was detected many times. Its antigen is undetermined. The sample is drawn from a study of T cell repertoires in cytomegalovirus infection. Background on the study: Both CMV infection and a matching HLA type were indicated by public TCR beta signatures. The study, taken as a whole, reports: Accumulated public TCR beta family frequency recognized individuals carrying CMV together with the relevant HLA. HLA-C-restricted CMV clonotypes gave the most frequent clonotype in two of eight donors.

With 6 bases clipped from V and 7 bases from J, the junction kept 4 bases outside the gene matches. CDR1 is MNHNS, CDR2 SASEGT, per germline. The CDR3 runs 13 residues. A single record per CDR3 protein comes from TCRdb applying MiXCR to the reads. In the table there are some 200,000 distinct CDR3 sequences, 7.5% to 10% of which are singletons. The TCR was taken from a human donor in good health (CMV status not recorded). Some clones in this sample may be carry-over from other donors' samples. Sequencing was carried out using PBMCs. The chain carries TRBV6-1 and TRBJ2-2, with 8 bases aligning to TRBD1. The CDR3, as DNA: TGTGCCAGCAGAAGACAGGGGTTCGGGGAGCTGTTTTTT. It translates to CASRRQGFGELFF.